This is a list of T cell receptor beta chains from one sample in a study of blood T cell repertoires in COVID-19. Assay used: immunoSEQ multiplex PCR; TCRdb lists only in-frame clones, some missing. The profile covers about 140,000 clones, with 80% to 85% appearing a single time and roughly 9.1% taken by the ten largest. Sequenced input: peripheral blood. All receptors come from a woman in her sixties with active or convalescent COVID-19. Both conserved end residues are part of each CDR3. D genes are given only for firm matches. Size values are once, few and many counts, or a class for expanded clones, and some rows have none.

J gene: TRBJ1-5; clone size: few; D gene: TRBD1; V gene: TRBV10-3; CDR3 DNA: TGTGCCATCAGGGGGACAGGGGTTAATCAGCCCCAGCATTTT; CDR3 protein: CAIRGTGVNQPQHF
J gene: TRBJ2-7; clone size: .; D gene: .; V gene: TRBV27; CDR3 DNA: TGTGCCAGCAGTTTCGCAGGCGCTTACGAGCAGTACTTC; CDR3 protein: CASSFAGAYEQYF
J gene: TRBJ1-2; clone size: .; D gene: TRBD1; V gene: TRBV5-6; CDR3 DNA: TGTGCCAGCAGCTTGGTCGGGGGACAGGGGTTTACTCCCTATGGCTACACCTTC; CDR3 protein: CASSLVGGQGFTPYGYTF
J gene: TRBJ2-7; clone size: .; D gene: .; V gene: TRBV19; CDR3 DNA: TGTGCCAGTAGTATAGGGGAGGACTACGAGCAGTACTTC; CDR3 protein: CASSIGEDYEQYF
J gene: TRBJ1-1; clone size: .; D gene: TRBD1; V gene: TRBV25-1; CDR3 DNA: TGTGCCAGCAGTGAATATGGAGGGGGCGGGACTGAAGCTTTCTTT; CDR3 protein: CASSEYGGGGTEAFF
J gene: TRBJ2-2; clone size: few; D gene: .; V gene: TRBV6-6; CDR3 DNA: TGTGCCAGCAGAAGACTAGACGGGGAGCTGTTTTTT; CDR3 protein: CASRRLDGELFF
J gene: TRBJ1-4; clone size: .; D gene: TRBD1; V gene: TRBV5-1; CDR3 DNA: TGCGCCAGCAGCTTGGACAGGGGCGTAGCTAATGAAAAACTGTTTTTT; CDR3 protein: CASSLDRGVANEKLFF
J gene: TRBJ1-2; clone size: few; D gene: .; V gene: TRBV7-9; CDR3 DNA: TGTGCCAGCAGCTTCGTCCAGGGCGGGAGGAACTATGGCTACACCTTC; CDR3 protein: CASSFVQGGRNYGYTF
J gene: TRBJ2-2; clone size: .; D gene: .; V gene: TRBV19; CDR3 DNA: TGTGCCAGTAGTCCCAGGAGGGCCCACACCGGGGAGCTGTTTTTT; CDR3 protein: CASSPRRAHTGELFF
J gene: TRBJ1-2; clone size: .; D gene: TRBD1; V gene: TRBV2; CDR3 DNA: TGTGCCAGCAGGGACAGGGGCCAGGGAGGCTATGGCTACACCTTC; CDR3 protein: CASRDRGQGGYGYTF
J gene: TRBJ1-4; clone size: .; D gene: .; V gene: TRBV7-9; CDR3 DNA: TGTGCCAGCAGTTCGCAGTTTGCAACTAATGAAAAACTGTTTTTT; CDR3 protein: CASSSQFATNEKLFF
J gene: TRBJ2-3; clone size: .; D gene: TRBD1; V gene: TRBV7-3; CDR3 DNA: TGTGCCAGCAGCTTACAGGCCGACAGGGCTTCTAGCACAGATACGCAGTATTTT; CDR3 protein: CASSLQADRASSTDTQYF
J gene: TRBJ1-1; clone size: .; D gene: .; V gene: TRBV5-4; CDR3 DNA: TGTGCCAGCAGTTTTGACAGAAACACTGAAGCTTTCTTT; CDR3 protein: CASSFDRNTEAFF
J gene: TRBJ2-1; clone size: .; D gene: TRBD2; V gene: TRBV10-3; CDR3 DNA: TGTGCCATCAGTGCGAGTAGCGGGGGGAGTAATGAGCAGTTCTTC; CDR3 protein: CAISASSGGSNEQFF
J gene: TRBJ1-5; clone size: .; D gene: .; V gene: TRBV19; CDR3 DNA: TGTGCCAGTAGTATAAGAGGTCCGGATAGCAATCAGCCCCAGCATTTT; CDR3 protein: CASSIRGPDSNQPQHF
J gene: TRBJ1-1; clone size: .; D gene: .; V gene: TRBV2; CDR3 DNA: TGTGCCAGCAGTATAGGTCGGGGGAACACTGAAGCTTTCTTT; CDR3 protein: CASSIGRGNTEAFF
J gene: TRBJ1-3; clone size: .; D gene: .; V gene: TRBV23-1; CDR3 DNA: TGCGCCAGCAGTCAAAGTCGGGGAACAGAACTACTAAACACCATATATTTT; CDR3 protein: CASSQSRGTELLNTIYF
J gene: TRBJ2-1; clone size: .; D gene: TRBD1; V gene: TRBV10-3; CDR3 DNA: TGTGCCATCAGGGGACAGGGCAATGAGCAGTTCTTC; CDR3 protein: CAIRGQGNEQFF
J gene: TRBJ1-1; clone size: .; D gene: .; V gene: TRBV5-5; CDR3 DNA: TGTGCCAGCAGCTTGGGCCGACAGAACACTGAAGCTTTCTTT; CDR3 protein: CASSLGRQNTEAFF
J gene: TRBJ2-1; clone size: .; D gene: .; V gene: TRBV5-1; CDR3 DNA: TGCGCCAGCAGCTCAGATGGGACTGGGACCTACAATGAGCAGTTCTTC; CDR3 protein: CASSSDGTGTYNEQFF
J gene: TRBJ2-7; clone size: .; D gene: TRBD1; V gene: TRBV24-1; CDR3 DNA: TGTGCCACCAGTGCGACAGGGGGCGGATACGAGCAGTACTTC; CDR3 protein: CATSATGGGYEQYF
J gene: TRBJ1-2; clone size: .; D gene: .; V gene: TRBV29-1; CDR3 DNA: TGCAGCGTTGAATGGCCAGGGGAGGGTCCTAACTATGGCTACACCTTC; CDR3 protein: CSVEWPGEGPNYGYTF
J gene: TRBJ2-7; clone size: .; D gene: .; V gene: TRBV29-1; CDR3 DNA: TGCAGCGTGGGAGTAGGGCGAAGCTACGAGCAGTACTTC; CDR3 protein: CSVGVGRSYEQYF
J gene: TRBJ2-7; clone size: .; D gene: .; V gene: TRBV6-1; CDR3 DNA: TGTGCCAGCAGTGAGCAACAGGGTTTGGGGGAGCAGTACTTC; CDR3 protein: CASSEQQGLGEQYF